These 12 T cell receptor beta chains were sequenced from one sample in a study of lymphopenia after photon versus proton radiotherapy. TCRdb's copy holds only in-frame clones and misses some; the assay was immunoSEQ multiplex PCR. The sample lists about 60,000 clones, 84% occurring once. This material consisted of peripheral blood, taken from a patient treated with proton-based radiotherapy. These receptors were collected from a man between 60 and 70 years old with pancreatic cancer.

The table lists this clone with a count of one. The chain links TRBV28 to TRBJ2-7; the D call may be TRBD1 or TRBD2 (5 bases each). The DNA end lines up better with TRBJ2-1; the J call may be wrong. This CDR3 is 14 amino acids long. Germline loops: CDR1 MDHEN, CDR2 SYDVKM. CDR3 DNA sequence: TGTGCCAGCAGTGGGACGGAACGATACAATGAGCAGTTCTTC. It codes for CASSGTERYNEQFF.

The chain is built from TRBV4-3 and TRBJ2-1; 8 bases agree with TRBD1. The CDR3 runs to 16 residues. Looked up from germline, CDR1 is LGHNA and CDR2 is YSLEER. The V segment lost 4 bases and the J segment 1 base; nucleotides outside the gene matches: 6. The CDR3 bases are TGCGCCAGCAGCCCCGGACAGGGTTATTCCTACAATGAGCAGTTCTTC. Translating it yields CASSPGQGYSYNEQFF.

The rearrangement uses TRBV27 and TRBJ1-5, with D perhaps TRBD1 (5 bases). CDR3 size: 14 residues. Germline CDR1 is MNHEY and CDR2 is SMNVEV (reference sequence). The V end was cut by 4 bases, the J end by 9 bases, with 16 bases between. The DNA of the CDR3 is TGTGCCAGCAGTTCGGGGGAGGGAATAAGGCCCCAGCATTTT. Its translation: CASSSGEGIRPQHF.

The J gene is TRBJ2-5, the V gene TRBV19, with TRBD1 matching 9 bases. Trimming took 5 bases from V and 2 from J; bases not matched to a gene: 6. Germline assignment: CDR1 LNHDA and CDR2 SQIVND (reference sequence). The CDR3 has 15 residues. The CDR3 loop reads CASSSGTGYQETQYF. The CDR3 DNA reads as TGTGCCAGTAGTTCCGGGACAGGGTATCAAGAGACCCAGTACTTC.

The chain has TRBV28 and TRBJ1-1, with no clear D. Trimming pared 6 bases from V and 1 base from J, leaving 3 bases between. The CDR3 runs 11 residues. Looked up from germline, CDR1 is MDHEN and CDR2 is SYDVKM. CDR3 DNA: TGTGCCAGCAGGGGGAACACTGAAGCTTTCTTT. This encodes CASRGNTEAFF.

The count of this clone is one. In DNA form, the CDR3 reads TGTGCCAGCAGCTTAGGTGGGACAGGGTCCTACGAGCAGTACTTC. Amino acids: CASSLGGTGSYEQYF. The chain joins TRBV7-9 to TRBJ2-7, with 9 positions matching TRBD1. In germline, CDR1 is SEHNR, CDR2 FQNEAQ (reference sequence). V lost 1 base, J lost 1 base, and 2 bases stayed unmatched. CDR3 length: 15 amino acids. Looking up the rest from reference TRBV7-9 and TRBJ2-7 gives the full variable domain: DTGVSQNPRHKITKRGQNVTFRCDPISEHNRLYWYRQTLGQGPEFLTYFQNEAQLEKSRLLSDRFSAERPKGSFSTLEIQRTEQGDSAMYLCASSLGGTGSYEQYFGPGTRLTVT.

The chain links TRBV6-6 to TRBJ1-2; TRBD1 aligns across 7 bases. V was clipped by 6 bases and J by 4 bases; unmatched bases: 14. Germline-derived CDR1 and CDR2 are MNHNY and SVGAGI (reference sequence). This CDR3 is built from 16 residues. The CDR3 DNA follows: TGTGCCAGCAGCCGGGGACAGCGAGCAACCCCCTATGGCTACACCTTC. Its translation: CASSRGQRATPYGYTF.

This clone was found once. The chain has TRBV5-1 and TRBJ2-4; D possibly corresponds to TRBD2 (5 bases). V dropped 2 bases and J dropped 2 bases, with 8 bases sitting between them. The germline V gene encodes CDR1 SGHRS and CDR2 YFSETQ. The CDR3 is made up of 14 amino acids. The CDR3 here is CASSLEGTKNIQYF. CDR3 DNA sequence: TGCGCCAGCAGCTTAGAGGGAACCAAAAACATTCAGTACTTC.

The J gene is TRBJ2-1, the V gene TRBV5-1; 10 nucleotides match TRBD2. J lost 8 bases, V lost 4 bases, and 9 bases had no gene match. The CDR3 consists of 15 residues. Germline V gene lookup returns CDR1 SGHRS and CDR2 YFSETQ. The CDR3 reads CASSATSGQLHEQFF. CDR3 nucleotides: TGCGCCAGCAGCGCGACTAGCGGGCAATTACATGAGCAGTTCTTC.

This clone occurred once. The chain couples TRBV13 to TRBJ2-5; D possibly corresponds to TRBD2 (6 bases). Germline V gene sequence: CDR1 PRHDT, CDR2 FYEKMQ (reference sequence). Trimming took 1 base from V and 5 from J, leaving 14 bases between them. The CDR3 is made up of 15 amino acids. The CDR3 protein is CASSLVRGIRETQYF. In nucleotides, the CDR3 is TGTGCCAGCAGCTTAGTTCGCGGGATTAGGGAGACCCAGTACTTC.

Only one count was recorded for this clone. The chain uses TRBV7-2 and TRBJ1-2; possibly TRBD1 for D (6 bases). This CDR3 comprises 13 residues. V lost 5 bases, J lost 8 bases, and 15 bases lay in between. The germline gives CDR1 SGHTA, CDR2 FQGNSA. The CDR3 loop is CASSRGGAWGYTF. The CDR3 DNA is TGTGCCAGCAGCCGTGGGGGGGCATGGGGCTACACCTTC.

This clone appeared a single time. This chain links TRBV5-1 with TRBJ2-7; 7 positions agree with TRBD1. The CDR3 has 15 residues. V dropped 0 bases and J dropped 4; count of bases not matched to a gene: 7. Germline V gene sequence: CDR1 SGHRS, CDR2 YFSETQ. The CDR3 nucleotides read TGCGCCAGCAGCTTGGGGCAGGGGGTAGGATACGAGCAGTACTTC. Translated, it gives CASSLGQGVGYEQYF. Supplemented by reference TRBV5-1 and TRBJ2-7, the full variable domain reads KAGVTQTPRYLIKTRGQQVTLSCSPISGHRSVSWYQQTPGQGLQFLFEYFSETQRNKGNFPGRFSGRQFSNSRSEMNVSTLELGDSALYLCASSLGQGVGYEQYFGPGTRLTVT.